A selection of T cell receptor beta chains follows, all from one sample in a study of T cells after yellow fever vaccination. TCRdb ran MiXCR on the 5' RACE reads and lists one entry per CDR3 protein. The sample lists approximately 34,000 distinct CDR3 sequences; less than 8% were seen once. The sample was PBMCs, either bulk or a sorted T-cell subset (CD4+, CD8+, memory, or dextramer-sorted; not recorded which), taken on the day of the first yellow fever vaccination. The receptors shown here come from a man younger than 30 who received the YFV17D yellow fever vaccine. Each CDR3 is given with its conserved first and last residue. D genes are given only for firm matches. The size entry is marked missing in some rows and otherwise reads once, few, many or a size class.

v_gene,d_gene,j_gene,abundance,CDR3nt,CDR3aa
TRBV6-1,TRBD2,TRBJ2-3,many,TGTGCCAGCAGTGGACCCGGGACTAAGTCGGGCACAGATACGCAGTATTTT,CASSGPGTKSGTDTQYF
TRBV7-9,TRBD1,TRBJ2-7,many,TGTGCCAGCAGCTCGGGACAGGGGGTAAACTACGAGCAGTACTTC,CASSSGQGVNYEQYF
TRBV27,NA,TRBJ2-5,many,TGTGCCAGCAGTCCCCGGGGGAGGGAGACCCAGTACTTC,CASSPRGRETQYF
TRBV28,NA,TRBJ1-5,NA,TGTGCCAGCAGGGGGTGGTCGGGGATACAGCCCCAGCATTTT,CASRGWSGIQPQHF
TRBV12-3/TRBV12-4,NA,TRBJ1-2,many,TGTGCCAGCAGTCACACCCGGACGCAAGACGACGGTGGCTACACCTTC,CASSHTRTQDDGGYTF
TRBV4-1,NA,TRBJ2-3,few,TGCGCCAGCAGCCTGAGCAGTTCAGATACGCAGTATTTT,CASSLSSSDTQYF
TRBV4-2,NA,TRBJ2-3,NA,TGTGCCAGCAGCCAAGATCTATACGGGGGCACAGATACGCAGTATTTT,CASSQDLYGGTDTQYF
TRBV4-2,NA,TRBJ1-2,many,TGTGCCAGCAGCCAAGGGAAGGGGCAGGGAGACTATGGCTACACCTTC,CASSQGKGQGDYGYTF
TRBV7-6,NA,TRBJ1-2,NA,TGTGCCAGCAGCTACTATGGGCGTGGCTACACCTTC,CASSYYGRGYTF
TRBV18,NA,TRBJ2-1,many,TGTGCCAGCTCACCACAACAGGGCTATGAGCAGTTCTTC,CASSPQQGYEQFF
TRBV7-4,TRBD2,TRBJ2-5,few,TGTGCCAGCAGCTCCATAGCGGGGAGCCAAGAGACCCAGTACTTC,CASSSIAGSQETQYF
TRBV11-2,NA,TRBJ1-1,once,TGTGCCAGCAGCCCCGTGGGGGCCAACACTGAAGCTTTCTTT,CASSPVGANTEAFF
TRBV20-1,TRBD2,TRBJ2-5,many,TGCAGTGGACAGCGGGGGGAAGAGACCCAGTACTTC,CSGQRGEETQYF